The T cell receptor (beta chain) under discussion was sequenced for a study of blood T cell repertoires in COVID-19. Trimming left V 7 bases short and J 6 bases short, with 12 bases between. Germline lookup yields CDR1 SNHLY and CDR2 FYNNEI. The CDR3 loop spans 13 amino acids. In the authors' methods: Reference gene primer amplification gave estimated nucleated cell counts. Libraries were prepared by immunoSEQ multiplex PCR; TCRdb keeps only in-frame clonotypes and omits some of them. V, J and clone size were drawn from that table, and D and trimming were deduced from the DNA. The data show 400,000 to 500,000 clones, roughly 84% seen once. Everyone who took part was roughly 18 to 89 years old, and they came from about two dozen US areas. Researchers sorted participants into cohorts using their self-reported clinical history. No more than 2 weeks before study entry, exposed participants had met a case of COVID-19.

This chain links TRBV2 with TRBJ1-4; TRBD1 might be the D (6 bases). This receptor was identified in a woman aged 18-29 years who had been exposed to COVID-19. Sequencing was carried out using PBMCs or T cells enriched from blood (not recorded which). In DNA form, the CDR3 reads TGTGCCAGCAATGGGGGCGGCTATGAAAAACTGTTTTTT. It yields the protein CASNGGGYEKLFF.